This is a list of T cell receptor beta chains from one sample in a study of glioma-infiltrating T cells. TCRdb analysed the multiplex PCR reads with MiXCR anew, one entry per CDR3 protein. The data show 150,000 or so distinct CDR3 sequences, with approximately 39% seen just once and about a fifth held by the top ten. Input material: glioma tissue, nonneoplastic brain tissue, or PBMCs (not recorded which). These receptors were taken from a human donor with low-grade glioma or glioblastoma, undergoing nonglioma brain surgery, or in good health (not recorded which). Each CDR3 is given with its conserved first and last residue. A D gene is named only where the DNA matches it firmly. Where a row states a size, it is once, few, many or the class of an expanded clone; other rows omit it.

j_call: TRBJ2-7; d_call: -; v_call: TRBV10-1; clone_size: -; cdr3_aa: CASSGDGREQYF; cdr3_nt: TGCGCCAGCAGTGGCGATGGACGCGAGCAGTACTTC
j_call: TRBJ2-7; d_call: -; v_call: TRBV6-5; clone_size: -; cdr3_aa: CATSTGTYEQYF; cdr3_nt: TGTGCCACATCAACAGGGACCTACGAGCAGTACTTC
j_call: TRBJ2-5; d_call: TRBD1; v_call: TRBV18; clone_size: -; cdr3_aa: CASSPPGGVNRETQYF; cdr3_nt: TGTGCCAGCTCACCACCAGGGGGCGTTAATCGGGAGACCCAGTACTTC
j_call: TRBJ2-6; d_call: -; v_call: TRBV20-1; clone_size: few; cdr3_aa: CSARDAYSGANVLTF; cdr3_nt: TGCAGTGCTAGGGACGCCTACTCTGGGGCCAACGTCCTGACTTTC
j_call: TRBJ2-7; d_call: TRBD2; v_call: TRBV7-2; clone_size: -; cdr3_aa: CASSTSILSGTYEQYF; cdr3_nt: TGTGCCAGCAGCACCTCGATCCTTAGCGGGACCTACGAGCAGTACTTC
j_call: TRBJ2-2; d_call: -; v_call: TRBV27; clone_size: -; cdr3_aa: CASSPVIEVNTGELFF; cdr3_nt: TGTGCCAGCAGTCCAGTAATAGAAGTGAACACCGGGGAGCTGTTTTTT
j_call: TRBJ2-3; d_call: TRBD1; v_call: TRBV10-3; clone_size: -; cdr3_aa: CAISESGTGADTQYF; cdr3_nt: TGTGCCATCAGTGAGTCCGGGACAGGGGCGGATACGCAGTATTTT
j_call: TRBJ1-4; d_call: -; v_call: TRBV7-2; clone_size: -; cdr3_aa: CASSLSGKLFF; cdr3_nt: TGTGCCAGCAGCTTAAGTGGAAAACTGTTTTTT
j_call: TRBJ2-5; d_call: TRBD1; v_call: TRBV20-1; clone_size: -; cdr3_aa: CSARDQGAGGEAQYF; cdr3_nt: TGCAGTGCTAGAGATCAAGGGGCAGGGGGAGAGGCCCAGTACTTC
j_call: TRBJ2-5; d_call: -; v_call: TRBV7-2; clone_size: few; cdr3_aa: CASSLAVRQQETQYF; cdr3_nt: TGTGCCAGCAGCTTAGCAGTCAGACAACAAGAGACCCAGTACTTC
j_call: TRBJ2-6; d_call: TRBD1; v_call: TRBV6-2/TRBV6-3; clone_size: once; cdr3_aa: CASIRSVDRASPNVLTF; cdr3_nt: TGTGCCAGCATTCGAAGCGTGGACAGGGCAAGCCCCAACGTCCTGACTTTC
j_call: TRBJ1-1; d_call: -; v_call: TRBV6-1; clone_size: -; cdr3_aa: CASSLDSQKAFF; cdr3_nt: TGTGCCAGCAGTCTGGACAGTCAAAAAGCTTTCTTT
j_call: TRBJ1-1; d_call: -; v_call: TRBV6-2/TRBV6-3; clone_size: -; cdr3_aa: CASSPKSDRFTEAFF; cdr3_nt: TGTGCCAGCAGCCCAAAGTCGGACAGATTCACTGAAGCTTTCTTT
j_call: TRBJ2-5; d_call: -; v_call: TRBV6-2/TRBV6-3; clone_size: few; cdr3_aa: CASSYNGNQETQYF; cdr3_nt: TGTGCCAGCAGTTACAACGGAAACCAAGAGACCCAGTACTTC
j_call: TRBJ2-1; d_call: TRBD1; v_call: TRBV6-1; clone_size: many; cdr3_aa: CASSPLTGYNEQFF; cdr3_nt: TGTGCCAGCAGTCCGCTGACAGGGTACAATGAGCAGTTCTTC
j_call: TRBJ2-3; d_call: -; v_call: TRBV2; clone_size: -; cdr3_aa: CASSPRKGLSDTQYF; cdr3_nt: TGTGCCAGCAGTCCTAGGAAGGGGTTATCAGATACGCAGTATTTT
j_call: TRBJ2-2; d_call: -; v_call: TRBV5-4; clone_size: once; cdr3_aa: CASSAYGKRNTGELFF; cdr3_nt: TGTGCCAGCAGCGCGTATGGAAAAAGGAACACCGGGGAGCTGTTTTTT
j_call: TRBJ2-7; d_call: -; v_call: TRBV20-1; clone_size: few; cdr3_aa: CSASDTLEQYF; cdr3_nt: TGCAGTGCTAGCGACACTCTAGAGCAGTACTTC
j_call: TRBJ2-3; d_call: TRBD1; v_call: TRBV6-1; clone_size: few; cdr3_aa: CASSWTGARTDTQYF; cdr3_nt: TGTGCCAGCAGCTGGACAGGGGCACGCACAGATACGCAGTATTTT
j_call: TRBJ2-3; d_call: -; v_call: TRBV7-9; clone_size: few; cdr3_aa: CASRSRLDSTDTQYF; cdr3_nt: TGTGCCAGCAGATCCCGGCTAGATAGCACAGATACGCAGTATTTT
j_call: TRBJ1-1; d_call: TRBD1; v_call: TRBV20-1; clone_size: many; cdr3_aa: CSAYRGGTEAFF; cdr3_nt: TGCAGTGCTTACAGGGGCGGGACTGAAGCTTTCTTT
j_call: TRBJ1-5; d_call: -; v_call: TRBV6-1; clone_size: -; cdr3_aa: CASSPMTDYNQPQHF; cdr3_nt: TGTGCCAGCAGTCCCATGACAGACTACAATCAGCCCCAGCATTTT
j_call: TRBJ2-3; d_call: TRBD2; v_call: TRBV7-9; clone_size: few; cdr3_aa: CASRSAGGFTDTQYF; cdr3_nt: TGTGCCAGCAGATCAGCGGGGGGTTTCACAGATACGCAGTATTTT
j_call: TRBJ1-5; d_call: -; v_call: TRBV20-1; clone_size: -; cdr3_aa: CSARETVNQPQHF; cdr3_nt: TGCAGTGCTAGAGAAACAGTAAATCAGCCCCAGCATTTT
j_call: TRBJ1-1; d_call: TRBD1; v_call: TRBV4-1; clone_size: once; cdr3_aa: CASRRGQDTEAFF; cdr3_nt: TGCGCCAGCAGGAGGGGGCAGGACACTGAAGCTTTCTTT
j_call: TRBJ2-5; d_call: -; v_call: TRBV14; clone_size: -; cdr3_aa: CASAKETQYF; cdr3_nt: TGTGCCAGCGCTAAAGAGACCCAGTACTTC
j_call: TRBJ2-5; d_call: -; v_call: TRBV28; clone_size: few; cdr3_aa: CASSFANEETQYF; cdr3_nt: TGTGCCAGCAGTTTCGCCAACGAAGAGACCCAGTACTTC
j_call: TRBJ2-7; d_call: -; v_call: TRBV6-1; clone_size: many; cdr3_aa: CASSPEIGVWTYEQYF; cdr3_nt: TGTGCCAGCAGTCCCGAAATAGGGGTATGGACCTACGAGCAGTACTTC
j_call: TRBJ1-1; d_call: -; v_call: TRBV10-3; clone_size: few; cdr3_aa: CAISESNRLNTEAFF; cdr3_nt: TGTGCCATCAGTGAGTCGAATAGGTTGAACACTGAAGCTTTCTTT
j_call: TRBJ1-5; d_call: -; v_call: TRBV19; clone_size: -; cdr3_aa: CASSWGPPSNQPQHF; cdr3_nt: TGTGCCAGTAGTTGGGGGCCCCCTAGCAATCAGCCCCAGCATTTT
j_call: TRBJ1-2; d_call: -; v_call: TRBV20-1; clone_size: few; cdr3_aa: CSAHGRPDRNYGYTF; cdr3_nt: TGCAGTGCTCACGGCCGCCCCGACAGAAACTATGGCTACACCTTC
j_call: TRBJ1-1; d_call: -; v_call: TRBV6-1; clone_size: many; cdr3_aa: CASAAEGDTEAFF; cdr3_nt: TGTGCCAGCGCGGCCGAGGGAGACACTGAAGCTTTCTTT